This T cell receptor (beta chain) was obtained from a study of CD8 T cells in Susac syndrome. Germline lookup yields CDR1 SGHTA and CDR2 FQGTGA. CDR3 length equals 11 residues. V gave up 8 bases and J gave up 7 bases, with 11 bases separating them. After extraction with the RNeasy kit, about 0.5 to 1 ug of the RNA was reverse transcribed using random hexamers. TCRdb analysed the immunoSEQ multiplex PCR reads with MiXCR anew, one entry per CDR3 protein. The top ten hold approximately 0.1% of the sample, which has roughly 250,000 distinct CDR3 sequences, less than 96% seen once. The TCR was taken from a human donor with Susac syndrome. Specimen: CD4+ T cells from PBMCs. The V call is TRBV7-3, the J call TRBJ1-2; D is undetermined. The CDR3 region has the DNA TGTGCCAGCCGAGCGGTTCTTGGCTACACCTTC. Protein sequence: CASRAVLGYTF.